The T cell receptor beta chain under discussion was sequenced for a study of T cells after yellow fever vaccination. The CDR3 sequence is 14 residues long. V gave up 2 bases and J gave up 3 bases; unmatched junction bases: 4. This clonotype was counted many times. What it recognizes is unknown. It was through 5'RACE template switching that TCR cDNA was made, with a universal primer site and UMIs added. TCRdb itself ran the 5' RACE reads through MiXCR, one entry per CDR3 protein. This table has roughly 120,000 distinct CDR3 sequences, roughly 6.8% appearing once. Study results and limitations: Boosting was followed by the reappearance of most primary-vaccination clones (about 97% CD4, about 88% CD8).

V usage is TRBV12-3 or TRBV12-4 and J usage is TRBJ2-7, with TRBD2 matching 7 bases. This clonotype was obtained from a man younger than 35 who received the YFV17D yellow fever vaccine. This specimen was CD4+ T cells sorted from PBMCs, taken about 49 days after the first yellow fever vaccination. CDR3 in amino acids: CASSLWGRDYEQYF. The CDR3 DNA reads TGTGCCAGCAGTTTATGGGGGAGGGACTACGAGCAGTACTTC.